Presented here are 16 T cell receptor beta chains from one specimen sequenced in a study of OX40 agonist ivuxolimab in advanced cancers. Generated by immunoSEQ multiplex PCR, the TCRdb table keeps only in-frame clones and is missing some. The sample contains tens of thousands of clones, 80% to 90% of which appear only once. Sequenced here: CD4+ or CD8+ T cells sorted from blood, sampled in a trial of the OX40 agonist ivuxolimab. The receptors derive from an adult with an advanced solid tumor such as melanoma, head and neck, liver or kidney cancer.

V is TRBV19 and J is TRBJ2-7; D gene unclear. Germline lookup yields CDR1 LNHDA and CDR2 SQIVND (reference sequence). Trimming shortened V by 5 bases and J by 3 bases, and 20 bases separated the two germline ends. The CDR3 has 16 amino acids. DNA of the CDR3: TGTGCCAGTAGTCCGCCCCAAGGTGTCCCCAACTACGAGCAGTACTTC. It is translated as CASSPPQGVPNYEQYF.

This clone showed up just once. The chain is built from TRBV6-6 and TRBJ2-2; D gene uncertain. This CDR3 contains 15 residues. Germline V gene lookup returns CDR1 MNHNY and CDR2 SVGAGI (reference sequence). Trimming pared 0 bases from V and 6 bases from J, leaving 11 bases between. CDR3 DNA: TGTGCCAGCAGTTACTCGATCATGACCTCCGGGGAGCTGTTTTTT. This translates into CASSYSIMTSGELFF.

V usage is TRBV18 and J usage is TRBJ2-5; D remains ambiguous. The CDR3 loop spans 16 amino acids. Germline V CDR1 and CDR2: KGHSH, LQKENI. Trimming left V 2 bases short and J 5 bases short, with 18 bases between. CDR3 DNA: TGTGCCAGCTCACCAAGTCGACAAACCACCGGGGAGACCCAGTACTTC. Translating gives CASSPSRQTTGETQYF. Looking up the rest from reference TRBV18 and TRBJ2-5 gives the full variable domain: NAGVMQNPRHLVRRRGQEARLRCSPMKGHSHVYWYRQLPEEGLKFMVYLQKENIIDESGMPKERFSAEFPKEGPSILRIQQVVRGDSAAYFCASSPSRQTTGETQYFGPGTRLLVL.

This clone was seen a handful of times. The chain uses TRBV5-4 and TRBJ1-2; TRBD1 matches at 9 bases. Germline CDR1 is SGHNT and CDR2 is YYREEE (reference sequence). CDR3 length equals 16 residues. V lost 4 bases to trimming and J lost 1 base; unmatched junction nucleotides: 8. DNA for the CDR3: TGTGCCAGCAGCGACTCGGGACAGGGTGTTAACTATGGCTACACCTTC. Amino acids: CASSDSGQGVNYGYTF.

The chain uses TRBV7-2 and TRBJ2-2; weak D call: TRBD2 (5 bases). The CDR3 has 13 amino acids. The germline gives CDR1 SGHTA, CDR2 FQGNSA. V shed 1 base and J shed 12 bases, with 12 bases lying between them. CDR3 sequence (DNA): TGTGCCAGCAGCTTAGTGGGAGTATCGAAGCTGTTTTTT. It encodes CASSLVGVSKLFF.

The chain links TRBV7-2 to TRBJ2-3; D not certain. This CDR3 region has 12 residues. V gave up 5 bases and J gave up 6 bases, with 9 bases separating them. Germline V gene sequence: CDR1 SGHTA, CDR2 FQGNSA. The CDR3 region is CASSVLGDTQYF. The CDR3 DNA is TGTGCCAGCAGCGTACTGGGGGATACGCAGTATTTT.

The chain has TRBV7-2 and TRBJ1-2; 7 positions match TRBD1. Germline CDR1 reads SGHTA; CDR2 reads FQGNSA. This CDR3 has 13 amino acids. The J segment lost 6 bases and the V segment lost 3 bases, leaving 4 bases of the junction unmatched. The DNA of the CDR3 is TGTGCCAGCAGCTTCGGGACAGACAATGGCTACACCTTC. It translates to CASSFGTDNGYTF.

The chain has TRBV6-5 and TRBJ1-2; tentatively, D is TRBD1 (6 bases). Trimming cost V 0 bases and J 5 bases, with 16 bases left between them. CDR1 is MNHEY, CDR2 SVGAGI, per germline. The CDR3 loop spans 16 amino acids. As DNA, the CDR3 is TGTGCCAGCAGTTACTCTTTGGACAGCCCACCTTATGGCTACACCTTC. Translating it yields CASSYSLDSPPYGYTF.

The V call is TRBV7-2, the J call TRBJ2-5; D is perhaps TRBD1 (6 bases). V was cut by 1 base and J by 6 bases, with 9 bases left in between. The CDR3 is made up of 13 amino acids. Germline loops: CDR1 SGHTA, CDR2 FQGNSA. Written as DNA, the CDR3 is TGTGCCAGCAGCTTAGGGACAGCTAAGACCCAGTACTTC. As protein: CASSLGTAKTQYF.

In this sample, this clone turned up a few times. The rearrangement joins TRBV5-8 to TRBJ1-1, with 7 nucleotides matching TRBD1. The CDR3 sequence is 17 residues long. The germline CDR1 and CDR2 sequences are SGHTS and YDEGEE. V lost 4 bases, J lost 0 bases, and 12 bases stayed unmatched. The CDR3 sequence: CASSRGQGVEMNTEAFF. In DNA, the CDR3 is TGTGCCAGCAGCCGCGGGCAGGGGGTGGAAATGAACACTGAAGCTTTCTTT.

The chain joins TRBV6-5 to TRBJ2-1, with D tentatively TRBD2 (7 bases). The V end was cut by 5 bases, the J end by 3 bases, with 14 bases between. Germline assignment: CDR1 MNHEY and CDR2 SVGAGI. The CDR3 is 15 residues long. The CDR3 loop reads CASSPRRGHYNEQFF. The CDR3 nucleotides read TGTGCCAGCAGTCCTCGGCGGGGGCACTACAATGAGCAGTTCTTC.

V gene TRBV6-5 combines with J gene TRBJ2-1; a possible D gene is TRBD1 (6 bases). The CDR3 runs 15 residues. Trimming cost V 0 bases and J 4 bases, with 10 bases left between them. Germline CDR1 MNHEY, CDR2 SVGAGI. CDR3 loop: CASSYSGADYNEQFF. CDR3 coding DNA: TGTGCCAGCAGTTACTCGGGGGCCGATTACAATGAGCAGTTCTTC.

The V call is TRBV28, the J call TRBJ2-7; tentatively, D is TRBD1 or TRBD2 (5 bases each). This CDR3 comprises 16 residues. The ends were cut back, 2 bases at V and 0 bases at J, with 14 bases in the middle. CDR1 and CDR2 from the germline V gene are MDHEN and SYDVKM. CDR3 bases: TGTGCCAGCAGTTTAAACGACTGGGGGAGCTCCTACGAGCAGTACTTC. It specifies CASSLNDWGSSYEQYF.

The J gene is TRBJ2-3, the V gene TRBV7-2; D remains unclear. This CDR3 is built from 15 residues. The germline V gene encodes CDR1 SGHTA and CDR2 FQGNSA. With 5 bases removed from V and 2 bases from J, the gap between germline ends came to 14 bases. The CDR3 sequence: CASSRASTPTDTQYF. CDR3 nucleotides: TGTGCCAGCAGCCGGGCCTCGACACCCACAGATACGCAGTATTTT. The complete variable domain, with remaining parts taken from reference TRBV7-2 and TRBJ2-3, reads GAGVSQSPSNKVTEKGKDVELRCDPISGHTALYWYRQSLGQGLEFLIYFQGNSAPDKSGLPSDRFSAERTGGSVSTLTIQRTQQEDSAVYLCASSRASTPTDTQYFGPGTRLTVL.

J is TRBJ1-1 and V is TRBV6-6; 10 bases are a match to TRBD1. This CDR3 region has 15 residues. Germline lookup yields CDR1 MNHNY and CDR2 SVGAGI (reference sequence). J gave up 1 base and V 5 bases, and 4 bases lay outside the gene matches. CDR3 amino acids: CASSGDRGTNTEAFF. For the CDR3, the DNA is TGTGCCAGCAGTGGGGACAGGGGCACGAACACTGAAGCTTTCTTT.

The chain is built from TRBV2 and TRBJ2-5, with TRBD1 as a possible D gene (6 bases). CDR1 and CDR2 (germline): SNHLY, FYNNEI. The ends were cut back, 0 bases at V and 11 bases at J, with 19 bases in the middle. This CDR3 comprises 15 residues. The CDR3 here is CASSEAGAQGTWQYF. The CDR3 nucleotides read TGTGCCAGCAGTGAAGCGGGGGCGCAAGGGACATGGCAGTACTTC.